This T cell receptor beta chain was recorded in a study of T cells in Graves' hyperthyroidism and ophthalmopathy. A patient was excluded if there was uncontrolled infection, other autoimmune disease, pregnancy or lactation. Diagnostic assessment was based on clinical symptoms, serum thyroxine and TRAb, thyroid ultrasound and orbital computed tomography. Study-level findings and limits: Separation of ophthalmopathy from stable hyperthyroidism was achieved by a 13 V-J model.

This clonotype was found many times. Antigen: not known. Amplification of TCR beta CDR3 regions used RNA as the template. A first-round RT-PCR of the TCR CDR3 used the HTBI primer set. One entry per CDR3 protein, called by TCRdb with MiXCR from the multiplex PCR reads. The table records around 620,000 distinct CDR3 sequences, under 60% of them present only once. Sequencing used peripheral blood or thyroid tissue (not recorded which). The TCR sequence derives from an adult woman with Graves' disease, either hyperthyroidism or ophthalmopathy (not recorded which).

The CDR3 DNA follows: TGTGCCACCAGCAAACTTCCGGGACCGCCTAGCGGCTACACCTTC. Amino acid sequence: CATSKLPGPPSGYTF. The V and J genes are TRBV15 and TRBJ1-2, with a possible D match to TRBD1 (5 bases). Trimming pared 4 bases from V and 8 bases from J, leaving 20 bases between. Per germline, CDR1 LNHNV and CDR2 YYDKDF (reference sequence). CDR3 length: 15 residues. The whole variable domain, filled in from reference TRBV15 and TRBJ1-2, reads DAMVIQNPRYQVTQFGKPVTLSCSQTLNHNVMYWYQQKSSQAPKLLFHYYDKDFNNEADTPDNFQSRRPNTSFCFLDIRSPGLGDTAMYLCATSKLPGPPSGYTFGSGTRLTVV.